These 9 T cell receptor beta chains originate from one sample sequenced in a study of Graves' ophthalmopathy and Graves' hyperthyroidism. Scientists amplified the TCR beta CDR3 regions from RNA transcripts. First-round RT-PCR with HTBI primers preceded a second-round multiplex PCR. TCRdb analysed the multiplex PCR reads with MiXCR anew, one entry per CDR3 protein. The sample lists 660,000 or so distinct CDR3 sequences, approximately 39% occurring once. The sequenced sample consisted of peripheral blood. The receptors were gathered from an adult man with Graves' ophthalmopathy.

V is TRBV29-1 and J is TRBJ1-3; TRBD1 might be the D (6 bases). Between the trimmed V and J ends, which lost 0 bases and 3 bases, there was a span of 12 bases. Germline values: CDR1 SQVTM, CDR2 ANQGSEA. The CDR3 covers 15 residues. CDR3 DNA sequence: TGCAGCGTTGAAGATGGGGGGCCATTTGGAAACACCATATATTTT. It translates to CSVEDGGPFGNTIYF.

The chain carries TRBV6-5 and TRBJ2-7; 8 nucleotides line up with TRBD1. Trimming removed 6 bases from V and 2 bases from J; junction bases left unmatched: 6. The germline V gene has CDR1 MNHEY and CDR2 SVGAGI. This CDR3 comprises 14 residues. CDR3 region: CASSLDREPYEQYF. Here the CDR3 DNA reads TGTGCCAGCAGCCTGGACAGGGAACCCTACGAGCAGTACTTC.

The chain is built from TRBV24-1 and TRBJ1-4, with a tentative D call TRBD1 (5 bases). The CDR3 spans 11 residues. Germline assignment: CDR1 KGHDR and CDR2 SFDVKD. V dropped 10 bases and J dropped 8 bases, with 10 bases sitting between them. The CDR3 reads CATGVGEKLFF. The CDR3 DNA follows: TGTGCCACAGGGGTTGGAGAAAAACTGTTTTTT.

This clonotype was seen ten or more times. V usage is TRBV5-8 and J usage is TRBJ2-2, with D perhaps TRBD1 (5 bases). CDR3 length equals 14 residues. V shed 2 bases and J shed 7 bases, with 12 bases lying between them. CDR1 and CDR2 (germline): SGHTS, YDEGEE. The CDR3 bases are TGTGCCAGCAGCTTCGTACAGGCTAACGGGGAGCTGTTTTTT. This sequence encodes CASSFVQANGELFF.

In its sample, this clonotype was seen a few times. The genes are TRBV10-3 and TRBJ2-3; tentative D call: TRBD2 (6 bases). Germline CDR1 and CDR2: ENHRY and SYGVKD. V dropped 0 bases and J dropped 3 bases, with 7 bases sitting between them. The CDR3 covers 14 residues. The CDR3 here is CAISESAGTDTQYF. The CDR3 DNA reads as TGTGCCATCAGTGAGTCGGCGGGAACAGATACGCAGTATTTT.

There are many counts of this clonotype. The chain combines TRBV7-3 with TRBJ1-2; 8 nucleotides align to TRBD1. Germline lookup yields CDR1 SGHTA and CDR2 FQGTGA. The CDR3 is 13 residues long. V lost 5 bases to trimming and J lost 6 bases; unmatched junction nucleotides: 5. The CDR3, as DNA: TGTGCCAGCAGCCCCCGACAGGGGAATGGCTACACCTTC. This gives the protein CASSPRQGNGYTF.

J is TRBJ2-3 and V is TRBV7-9; 8 nucleotides align to TRBD2. CDR1 and CDR2 from the germline V gene are SEHNR and FQNEAQ (reference sequence). The CDR3 is 16 residues long. V lost 1 base, J lost 3 bases, and 6 bases stayed unmatched. The chain's CDR3 is CASSLDERELTDTQYF. CDR3 nucleotides: TGTGCCAGCAGCTTAGACGAGCGGGAGTTGACAGATACGCAGTATTTT.

This clonotype was observed at least ten times. The genes are TRBV25-1 and TRBJ2-2; 10 nucleotides align to TRBD1. Germline assignment: CDR1 MGHDK and CDR2 SYGVNS. V was clipped by 7 bases and J by 6 bases; unmatched bases: 8. This CDR3 contains 15 residues. The CDR3 protein is CASTPGQGRAGELFF. The CDR3 DNA reads TGTGCCAGCACTCCGGGACAGGGGCGGGCCGGGGAGCTGTTTTTT.

V and J are TRBV7-3 and TRBJ2-2; 9 bases are shared with TRBD1. The CDR3 extends over 18 amino acids. Germline V gives CDR1 SGHTA, CDR2 FQGTGA. The ends lost 2 bases at V and 4 bases at J; junction bases unmatched: 11. The CDR3: CASSLLKQGARGTGELFF. In DNA, the CDR3 is TGTGCCAGCAGCTTACTAAAACAGGGGGCGCGGGGCACCGGGGAGCTGTTTTTT.